The 32 T cell receptor beta chains given below trace back to one sample, sequenced in a study of blood T cells in healthy people across ages. Alongside a J-beta primer mix, a sample-barcoded 5' primer served in a second PCR lasting 7 to 11 cycles. TCRdb fed the 5' RACE reads into MiXCR, producing one record per CDR3 protein. The table has 1 million or so distinct CDR3 sequences, around 45% seen once. The specimen was blood. The origin of the receptors is a woman between 55 and 75 years old in good health.

This rearrangement joins TRBV24-1 to TRBJ2-1; D unresolved. Looked up from germline, CDR1 is KGHDR and CDR2 is SFDVKD. The V end lost 4 bases, the J end lost 9 bases, and 12 bases lay between the germline ends. The CDR3 runs to 13 residues. The CDR3 spells CATSEQEWSEQFF. The CDR3 DNA sequence: TGTGCCACCAGTGAGCAGGAGTGGAGTGAGCAGTTCTTC.

The gene calls are TRBV7-9 and TRBJ2-1; D is undetermined. CDR1 is SEHNR, CDR2 FQNEAQ, per germline (reference sequence). The ends were cut back, 6 bases at V and 5 bases at J, with 11 bases in the middle. The CDR3 totals 13 residues. For the CDR3, the DNA is TGTGCCAGCAGGTTGGAGTCCCACAATGAGCAGTTCTTC. Residues: CASRLESHNEQFF.

This chain joins TRBV7-7 and TRBJ2-1; D unclear. CDR1 SSHAT and CDR2 FNYEAQ come from the germline V gene (reference sequence). Trimming pared 4 bases from V and 6 bases from J, leaving 16 bases between. The length of the CDR3 is 15 residues. CDR3 DNA: TGTGCCAGCAGCTCCTCGTCGGACCCCAGCAATGAGCAGTTCTTC. This sequence encodes CASSSSSDPSNEQFF.

V is TRBV7-2 and J is TRBJ2-1; D may be TRBD2 (6 bases). The V and J ends lost 5 bases and 6 bases respectively, with 17 bases between them. The germline gives CDR1 SGHTA, CDR2 FQGNSA. The length of the CDR3 is 15 residues. CDR3 DNA: TGTGCCAGCAGCCCACTTGGGGGGAGGACCAATGAGCAGTTCTTC. It is translated as CASSPLGGRTNEQFF.

This clonotype has at least ten counts. The chain joins TRBV7-8 to TRBJ2-7, with 7 bases lining up with TRBD1. The CDR3 covers 14 residues. Trimming removed 7 bases from V and 6 bases from J; junction bases left unmatched: 12. From germline, CDR1 is SGHVS and CDR2 FQNEAQ. CDR3 coding DNA: TGTGCCAGCAATAAGGGGGCAGGCTTGGTCGAGCAGTACTTC. Amino acids: CASNKGAGLVEQYF.

CDR3 nucleotide sequence: TGTGCCAGCAGTGAAGCGCTTGGGACTAAGGACAATGAGCAGTTCTTC. This translates into CASSEALGTKDNEQFF. This sequence joins TRBV6-1 and TRBJ2-1; 7 bases map to TRBD2. V shed 0 bases and J 5 bases; nucleotides not matched to a gene: 7. Germline CDR1 is MNHNS and CDR2 is SASEGT. The CDR3 consists of 16 residues.

The chain joins TRBV29-1 to TRBJ2-5; 11 nucleotides align to TRBD1. The J call may not be correct, given that the DNA end is closer to TRBJ2-7. CDR3 length: 14 residues. The V gene's germline CDR1 is SQVTM and CDR2 ANQGSEA. CDR3 sequence (DNA): TGCAGCGTTGAAGGGGGGACAGGGGGATACGAGCAGTACTTC. Translating it yields CSVEGGTGGYEQYF.

DNA for the CDR3: TGTGCCAGCAGCTCAGGGACTTTCTCCTACAATGAGCAGTTCTTC. This codes for CASSSGTFSYNEQFF. The rearrangement uses TRBV11-2 and TRBJ2-1; D is possibly TRBD2 (6 bases). Germline CDR1 SGHAT, CDR2 FQNNGV. The CDR3 length is 15 residues. The V gene lost 4 bases and the J gene lost 0 bases, with 10 bases spanning the gap.

This chain connects TRBV20-1 to TRBJ1-1; D remains unclear. The CDR3 spans 16 residues. V lost 0 bases to trimming and J lost 11 bases, with 25 bases between them. Germline lookup yields CDR1 DFQATT and CDR2 SNEGSKA (reference sequence). CDR3 residues: CSAREEWGGVKGSAFF. CDR3 nucleotide sequence: TGCAGTGCTAGAGAAGAGTGGGGTGGGGTAAAGGGCAGCGCTTTCTTT.

The table lists this clonotype with a few counts. This sequence joins TRBV12-3 or TRBV12-4 and TRBJ2-5; D is ambiguous. V lost 2 bases, J lost 13 bases, and 14 bases lay in between. The CDR3 is 12 residues long. The CDR3: CASSLFGEERYF. CDR3 sequence (DNA): TGTGCCAGCAGTTTATTTGGGGAAGAGCGGTACTTC.

This rearrangement joins TRBV10-2 to TRBJ2-3; the match to TRBD2 covers 8 bases. CDR1 and CDR2 from the germline V gene are WSHSY and SAAADI. The CDR3 runs 14 residues. J gave up 0 bases and V 7 bases, and 3 bases lay outside the gene matches. CDR3 residues: CASTGGASTDTQYF. CDR3 nucleotide sequence: TGCGCCAGCACCGGGGGGGCTAGCACAGATACGCAGTATTTT.

The rearrangement uses TRBV18 and TRBJ2-1; the match to TRBD1 covers 7 bases. Trimming cost V 6 bases and J 5 bases; bases outside gene matches: 10. This CDR3 region has 15 residues. The V gene's germline CDR1 is KGHSH and CDR2 LQKENI. The CDR3 region is CASSYRGLVDNEQFF. The DNA for the CDR3 is TGTGCCAGCTCGTACAGGGGCCTGGTTGACAATGAGCAGTTCTTC.

This clonotype showed up just a few times. The CDR3 protein is CSARDLETEETQYF. DNA for the CDR3: TGCAGTGCTAGAGATCTAGAGACAGAAGAGACCCAGTACTTC. This sequence joins TRBV20-1 and TRBJ2-5; TRBD1 might be the D (5 bases). Trimming removed 0 bases from V and 3 bases from J, with 11 bases in between. This CDR3 comprises 14 residues. Germline CDR1 DFQATT, CDR2 SNEGSKA (reference sequence).

The chain employs TRBV6-2 or TRBV6-3 and TRBJ1-1; 9 nucleotides line up with TRBD1. J gave up 3 bases and V 5 bases, and 7 bases lay outside the gene matches. Germline CDR1 and CDR2: MNHEY and SVGEGT. The CDR3 is 15 residues long. DNA of the CDR3: TGTGCCAGCAGTCGAGGGACAGGGAGGGACACTGAAGCTTTCTTT. Translating gives CASSRGTGRDTEAFF.

This clonotype was detected ten times or more. Possible read error: a much larger clone is one base away. The chain carries TRBV11-2 and TRBJ1-4; no firm D call. CDR3 size: 13 residues. Germline assignment: CDR1 SGHAT and CDR2 FQNNGV. V gave up 4 bases and J gave up 9 bases, with 12 bases separating them. The DNA of the CDR3 is TGTGCCAGCAGCTGCTCCGATGGTCAAAAACTGTTTTTT. Protein: CASSCSDGQKLFF. Full variable domain (outside the CDR3, taken from reference TRBV11-2 and TRBJ1-4): EAGVAQSPRYKIIEKRQSVAFWCNPISGHATLYWYQQILGQGPKLLIQFQNNGVVDDSQLPKDRFSAERLKGVDSTLKIQPAKLEDSAVYLCASSCSDGQKLFFGSGTQLSVL.

With regard to this clonotype: The junction does not match germline at one end; this may be a read error. This chain joins TRBV27 and TRBJ2-3, with a possible D match to TRBD1 (5 bases). The CDR3 is 15 amino acids. The germline CDR1 and CDR2 sequences are MNHEY and SMNVEV (reference sequence). CDR3 loop: CASSRSWGPTDAQYF. As DNA, the CDR3 is TGTGCCAGCAGTCGGTCGTGGGGCCCCACAGATGCGCAGTATTTT.

The chain couples TRBV12-3 or TRBV12-4 to TRBJ1-1; D remains unclear. V lost 7 bases, J lost 5 bases, and 8 bases lay in between. The CDR3 contains 11 residues. The CDR3 DNA reads TGTGCCAGCAAAATAGGTACTGAAGCTTTCTTT. Translating gives CASKIGTEAFF.

In the case of this clonotype: Germline is not matched at one junction end, which may reflect a read error. The V gene is TRBV3-1, the J gene TRBJ1-2, with D perhaps matching TRBD1 (6 bases). CDR1 LGHDT and CDR2 YNNKEL come from the germline V gene (reference sequence). CDR3 size: 15 residues. The CDR3 DNA is TGTGCCCGCAGCCAGTCGGACAGCTTTAACTATGGCTACACCTTC. Amino acid sequence: CARSQSDSFNYGYTF. Full variable domain (remainder filled in from reference TRBV3-1 and TRBJ1-2): DTAVSQTPKYLVTQMGNDKSIKCEQNLGHDTMYWYKQDSKKFLKIMFSYNNKELIINETVPNRFSPKSPDKAHLNLHINSLELGDSAVYFCARSQSDSFNYGYTFGSGTRLTVV.

Remarks on this clonotype: A much more abundant neighbour one base away suggests this may be a read error. This chain links TRBV4-1 with TRBJ2-1; D may be TRBD1 (5 bases). Germline CDR1 MGHRA, CDR2 YSYEKL. This CDR3 contains 15 residues. V was shortened by 1 base and J by 0 bases, with 7 bases between the two germline ends. The CDR3 sequence is CASSQAGISYNEQFF. The CDR3 coding sequence is TGCGCCAGCAGCCAAGCAGGGATCTCCTACAATGAGCAGTTCTTC.

The chain employs TRBV6-5 and TRBJ2-2, with D possibly matching TRBD2 (6 bases). V was trimmed by 0 bases and J by 7 bases, leaving 9 bases between them. CDR1 is MNHEY and CDR2 is SVGAGI in the germline V gene. The CDR3 loop spans 14 amino acids. The CDR3 region has the DNA TGTGCCAGCAGTTACTCGTGGAGGGGCGGGGAGCTGTTTTTT. Protein: CASSYSWRGGELFF.

This clonotype appeared a single time. V is TRBV20-1 and J is TRBJ2-5, with 8 bases that match TRBD2. The V and J ends lost 6 bases and 5 bases, in that order; junction bases with no gene match: 11. The CDR3 spans 14 residues. Germline CDR1 DFQATT, CDR2 SNEGSKA (reference sequence). CDR3 loop: CSADPSGSRETQYF. CDR3 nucleotides: TGCAGTGCCGACCCAAGCGGGAGCCGGGAGACCCAGTACTTC.

The rearrangement joins TRBV15 to TRBJ2-1; 13 bases fit TRBD2. Germline CDR1 LNHNV, CDR2 YYDKDF (reference sequence). Trimming at V came to 3 bases and at J to 4 bases, leaving 9 bases not matched to a gene. This CDR3 is built from 18 residues. Written as DNA, the CDR3 is TGTGCCACCAGCAGCGCGGGACTAGCGGGATCGGCTTACAATGAGCAGTTCTTC. It codes for CATSSAGLAGSAYNEQFF.

This rearrangement joins TRBV20-1 to TRBJ2-3, with 15 bases identical to TRBD2. V was clipped by 3 bases and J by 6 bases; unmatched bases: 7. CDR1 and CDR2 from the germline V gene are DFQATT and SNEGSKA (reference sequence). This CDR3 spans 16 amino acids. CDR3 amino acids: CSASLGGLAGGDTQYF. CDR3 coding DNA: TGCAGTGCTAGTTTAGGGGGACTAGCGGGAGGTGATACGCAGTATTTT.

This clonotype came up a few times. The gene calls are TRBV27 and TRBJ2-5; D unclear. V shed 0 bases and J shed 6 bases, with 11 bases lying between them. The CDR3 has 14 amino acids. The germline V gene encodes CDR1 MNHEY and CDR2 SMNVEV (reference sequence). The CDR3 DNA sequence: TGTGCCAGCAGTTTATCGGGCGGTAGGCAGACCCAGTACTTC. Residues: CASSLSGGRQTQYF.

This clonotype was counted a few times. The chain employs TRBV20-1 and TRBJ2-3, with unresolved D. The germline V gene encodes CDR1 DFQATT and CDR2 SNEGSKA (reference sequence). The CDR3 covers 15 residues. Trimming removed 1 base at V and 0 bases at J, with 11 bases between. This CDR3 is CSARAGVSSTDTQYF. The CDR3 region has the DNA TGCAGTGCTAGAGCTGGGGTCTCTAGCACAGATACGCAGTATTTT.

J is TRBJ2-5 and V is TRBV28, with a tentative D call TRBD1 (7 bases). The V gene's germline CDR1 is MDHEN and CDR2 SYDVKM. This CDR3 is 17 amino acids long. V was shortened by 2 bases and J by 4 bases, with 20 bases between the two germline ends. CDR3 sequence reads: CASSLRWAGGGRETQYF. The CDR3 DNA reads as TGTGCCAGCAGTTTAAGGTGGGCAGGGGGAGGACGAGAGACCCAGTACTTC. The full variable domain, its missing parts supplied by reference TRBV28 and TRBJ2-5, is DVKVTQSSRYLVKRTGEKVFLECVQDMDHENMFWYRQDPGLGLRLIYFSYDVKMKEKGDIPEGYSVSREKKERFSLILESASTNQTSMYLCASSLRWAGGGRETQYFGPGTRLLVL.

This clonotype was observed once. A junction boundary mismatches the germline segment, possibly from a read error. The rearrangement links TRBV20-1 to TRBJ2-1, with 7 bases identical to TRBD2. The CDR3 sequence is 13 residues long. The germline gives CDR1 DFQATT, CDR2 SNEGSKA (reference sequence). The CDR3 DNA sequence: TGCAGTGCTACGGGGAGGGACTACAGTGAGCAGTTCTTC. Its translation is CSATGRDYSEQFF.

The chain employs TRBV2 and TRBJ2-2; TRBD2 matches at 7 bases. Germline V gene sequence: CDR1 SNHLY, CDR2 FYNNEI. The CDR3 runs 13 residues. After removal of 1 base from V and 13 bases from J, the junction contained 6 bases not matched to a gene. DNA of the CDR3: TGTGCCAGCAGTGAAGAGGGGAGGGGCCGGCTGTTTTTT. Translation: CASSEEGRGRLFF.

V gene TRBV7-9 combines with J gene TRBJ2-1; maybe TRBD2 (6 bases). CDR1 and CDR2 from the germline V gene are SEHNR and FQNEAQ (reference sequence). The CDR3 extends over 15 amino acids. The V end was cut by 1 base, the J end by 14 bases, with 21 bases between. The CDR3: CASSLGDPGLYIEFF. The CDR3 DNA is TGTGCCAGCAGCTTAGGAGATCCGGGACTGTACATCGAGTTCTTC.

The chain carries TRBV12-3 or TRBV12-4 and TRBJ2-7; TRBD2 is a possible D gene (6 bases). This CDR3 is built from 14 residues. V dropped 8 bases and J dropped 2 bases, with 16 bases sitting between them. The CDR3, as DNA: TGTGCCAGCGGGTTGACGGGAGCACCCTACGAGCAGTACTTC. It is translated as CASGLTGAPYEQYF.

This clonotype was detected only a few times. V gene TRBV27 combines with J gene TRBJ2-1; D possibly corresponds to TRBD1 (5 bases). There are 13 residues in the CDR3. Trimming took 7 bases from V and 4 from J, leaving 11 bases between them. Germline V gene data show CDR1 as MNHEY and CDR2 as SMNVEV (reference sequence). The CDR3 is CASTAGPYNEQFF. The CDR3 nucleotides read TGTGCCAGCACGGCAGGGCCTTACAATGAGCAGTTCTTC.

The chain carries TRBV27 and TRBJ2-1; 8 nucleotides agree with TRBD2. Trimming removed 2 bases from V and 4 bases from J; junction bases left unmatched: 10. The CDR3 consists of 17 residues. Germline CDR1 is MNHEY and CDR2 is SMNVEV (reference sequence). The CDR3 DNA is TGTGCCAGCAGTTTAGCCCTCCCTAGCGGGCGTTACAATGAGCAGTTCTTC. It yields the protein CASSLALPSGRYNEQFF.